Following are 25 T cell receptor beta chains from one sample sequenced in a study of cytomegalovirus exposure and HLA in healthy donors. 60 Vbeta and 13 Jbeta primers were used in PCR. Data came from immunoSEQ multiplex PCR; TCRdb stores just in-frame clones and leaves some out. The sample has roughly 190,000 clones, approximately 82% seen once. Material: PBMCs. The receptors here all came from a woman between 45 and 65 years old in good health and CMV-seropositive.

The chain uses TRBV4-1 and TRBJ2-5; D is possibly TRBD2 (5 bases). With 5 bases removed from V and 5 bases from J, the gap between germline ends came to 21 bases. The germline V gene encodes CDR1 MGHRA and CDR2 YSYEKL. This CDR3 is built from 16 residues. CDR3 in amino acids: CASSATPGIFLETQYF. For the CDR3, the DNA is TGCGCCAGCAGCGCGACACCGGGAATTTTTTTGGAGACCCAGTACTTC.

This clone was counted once. V and J are TRBV19 and TRBJ1-2; a possible D gene is TRBD1 (6 bases). The CDR3 is 14 amino acids. Per germline, CDR1 LNHDA and CDR2 SQIVND (reference sequence). Trimming stripped 3 bases from V and 2 bases from J, with 10 bases between. The CDR3 region has the DNA TGTGCCAGTAGTATCAGCCAGGGGAACTATGGCTACACCTTC. Translating it yields CASSISQGNYGYTF. Complete variable domain (other parts from reference TRBV19 and TRBJ1-2): DGGITQSPKYLFRKEGQNVTLSCEQNLNHDAMYWYRQDPGQGLRLIYYSQIVNDFQKGDIAEGYSVSREKKESFPLTVTSAQKNPTAFYLCASSISQGNYGYTFGSGTRLTVV.

The V call is TRBV5-1, the J call TRBJ2-5; 9 nucleotides line up with TRBD1. Germline-derived CDR1 and CDR2 are SGHRS and YFSETQ. V gave up 7 bases and J gave up 2 bases; unmatched junction bases: 9. The CDR3 extends over 15 amino acids. The CDR3 sequence is CASVLGGQGQETQYF. The CDR3 bases are TGCGCCAGCGTCCTTGGGGGACAGGGACAAGAGACCCAGTACTTC.

The V and J genes are TRBV6-6 and TRBJ2-7, with D maybe TRBD1 (6 bases). The ends were cut back, 8 bases at V and 5 bases at J, with 19 bases in the middle. The CDR3 sequence is 14 residues long. CDR1 and CDR2 (germline): MNHNY, SVGAGI (reference sequence). CDR3 coding DNA: TGTGCCAGCGGGGAACAGGGAAAGGTCAACGAGCAGTACTTC. It is translated as CASGEQGKVNEQYF.

V is TRBV28 and J is TRBJ1-2; weak D call: TRBD1 (5 bases). The length of the CDR3 is 13 residues. CDR1 is MDHEN, CDR2 SYDVKM, per germline. Trimming removed 11 bases from V and 0 bases from J, with 13 bases in between. CDR3 sequence: CAAAGRTNYGYTF. Written as DNA, the CDR3 is TGTGCCGCGGCGGGACGGACTAACTATGGCTACACCTTC.

The gene calls are TRBV29-1 and TRBJ1-2; D perhaps matches TRBD1 (6 bases). CDR3 size: 12 residues. Trimming removed 5 bases at V and 7 bases at J, with 14 bases between. Germline-derived CDR1 and CDR2 are SQVTM and ANQGSEA. CDR3 in DNA: TGCAGCGTTACAGGGTTTGGCCTTGGCTACACCTTC. As protein: CSVTGFGLGYTF.

This chain links TRBV5-1 with TRBJ2-5; a weak D match, TRBD2 (5 bases). This CDR3 is 15 amino acids long. The ends were cut back, 1 base at V and 4 bases at J, with 14 bases in the middle. Germline loops: CDR1 SGHRS, CDR2 YFSETQ. The CDR3 nucleotides are TGCGCCAGCAGCTTGACCCTCGCCGCGGGAGAGACCCAGTACTTC. Protein product: CASSLTLAAGETQYF.

V is TRBV30 and J is TRBJ2-7; 8 bases map to TRBD1. V was pared by 3 bases and J by 0 bases, with 10 bases of the junction left unmatched. CDR1 and CDR2 (germline): GTSNPN, SVGIG (reference sequence). This CDR3 is built from 16 residues. The CDR3 spells CAWRLGGTGSSYEQYF. In DNA, the CDR3 is TGTGCCTGGAGGCTTGGGGGGACAGGCAGCTCCTACGAGCAGTACTTC.

This clone has just a few counts. The gene calls are TRBV6-1 and TRBJ2-5; TRBD1 matches 9 bases. The closer fit of TRBJ2-7 to the DNA end suggests the J call may be wrong. This CDR3 is built from 15 residues. The V gene's germline CDR1 is MNHNS and CDR2 SASEGT. The CDR3 DNA reads as TGTGCCAGCAGTGAAGAGGAGACAGGGGGCTACGAGCAGTACTTC. Residues: CASSEEETGGYEQYF.

This clone was observed once. The rearrangement links TRBV2 to TRBJ2-2; weak D call: TRBD2 (6 bases). With 3 bases removed from V and 7 bases from J, the gap between germline ends came to 18 bases. CDR1 and CDR2 from the germline V gene are SNHLY and FYNNEI. The CDR3 has 16 residues. The CDR3 region is CASSDARTSISGELFF. DNA of the CDR3: TGTGCCAGCAGTGATGCCCGTACTAGCATTAGCGGGGAGCTGTTTTTT.

J is TRBJ1-2 and V is TRBV10-3; 9 positions agree with TRBD1. There are 15 residues in the CDR3. Germline CDR1 reads ENHRY; CDR2 reads SYGVKD. J gave up 4 bases and V 4 bases, and 7 bases lay outside the gene matches. CDR3 loop: CAISGTGGAGYGYTF. For the CDR3, the DNA is TGTGCCATCAGTGGAACAGGGGGCGCGGGCTATGGCTACACCTTC.

V usage is TRBV7-3 and J usage is TRBJ2-1, with TRBD2 as a possible D gene (5 bases). CDR1 and CDR2 from the germline V gene are SGHTA and FQGTGA. This CDR3 region has 14 residues. Trimming shortened V by 3 bases and J by 0 bases, and 6 bases separated the two germline ends. CDR3 DNA: TGTGCCAGCAGCTTGGGGAGCTCCTACAATGAGCAGTTCTTC. It yields the protein CASSLGSSYNEQFF. Full variable domain (missing parts from reference TRBV7-3 and TRBJ2-1): GAGVSQTPSNKVTEKGKYVELRCDPISGHTALYWYRQSLGQGPEFLIYFQGTGAADDSGLPNDRFFAVRPEGSVSTLKIQRTERGDSAVYLCASSLGSSYNEQFFGPGTRLTVL.

The genes are TRBV5-1 and TRBJ2-7; 8 bases agree with TRBD2. The CDR3 is made up of 14 amino acids. Germline-derived CDR1 and CDR2 are SGHRS and YFSETQ. Trimming took 7 bases from V and 2 from J; bases not matched to a gene: 8. The CDR3 reads CASGAGTRPYEQYF. As DNA, the CDR3 is TGCGCCAGCGGGGCCGGGACTAGACCCTACGAGCAGTACTTC.

This clone occurred a few times. The chain has TRBV5-1 and TRBJ2-7; a possible D gene is TRBD1 (6 bases). The germline gives CDR1 SGHRS, CDR2 YFSETQ. With 7 bases removed from V and 1 base from J, the gap between germline ends came to 9 bases. The CDR3 length is 12 residues. The DNA of the CDR3 is TGCGCCAGCGCACAGGGTTCCTACGAGCAGTACTTC. Translating it yields CASAQGSYEQYF. The complete variable domain, with remaining parts taken from reference TRBV5-1 and TRBJ2-7, reads KAGVTQTPRYLIKTRGQQVTLSCSPISGHRSVSWYQQTPGQGLQFLFEYFSETQRNKGNFPGRFSGRQFSNSRSEMNVSTLELGDSALYLCASAQGSYEQYFGPGTRLTVT.

This clone was detected only once. This chain joins TRBV20-1 and TRBJ1-1, with D maybe TRBD1 (6 bases). Germline CDR1 is DFQATT and CDR2 is SNEGSKA (reference sequence). CDR3 length: 11 residues. The V end was cut by 6 bases, the J end by 6 bases, with 11 bases between. The chain's CDR3 is CSASGGPEAFF. As DNA, the CDR3 is TGCAGTGCCAGCGGGGGGCCTGAAGCTTTCTTT.

This chain links TRBV18 with TRBJ1-6; perhaps TRBD1 as D (5 bases). There are 15 residues in the CDR3. CDR1 KGHSH and CDR2 LQKENI come from the germline V gene. Between the trimmed V and J ends, which lost 0 bases and 5 bases, there was a span of 8 bases. The CDR3 DNA follows: TGTGCCAGCTCACCACCGTTAGGGGATAATTCACCCCTCCACTTT. It yields the protein CASSPPLGDNSPLHF.

This clone was seen a single time. V and J are TRBV29-1 and TRBJ2-7, with D possibly matching TRBD2 (6 bases). Looked up from germline, CDR1 is SQVTM and CDR2 is ANQGSEA. The CDR3 is made up of 12 amino acids. V lost 4 bases to trimming and J lost 2 bases, with 9 bases between them. This CDR3 is CSVAGTAYEQYF. CDR3 DNA: TGCAGCGTTGCCGGGACTGCCTACGAGCAGTACTTC.

The rearrangement uses TRBV4-3 and TRBJ1-1, with 10 nucleotides matching TRBD1. The V and J ends lost 0 bases and 1 base, in that order; junction bases with no gene match: 5. Germline V gives CDR1 LGHNA, CDR2 YSLEER. The CDR3 consists of 17 residues. CDR3: CASSQDTGQGTNTEAFF. The CDR3 DNA reads TGCGCCAGCAGCCAAGATACGGGACAGGGGACGAACACTGAAGCTTTCTTT.

This clone was observed a single time. The chain joins TRBV16 to TRBJ1-2; 7 bases line up with TRBD1. CDR1 KGHSY and CDR2 FQNENV come from the germline V gene. With V trimmed by 0 bases and J by 7 bases, 2 bases remained unmatched. The CDR3 runs to 13 residues. Written as DNA, the CDR3 is TGTGCCAGCAGCCAATCAGGGGGCCTTGGCTACACCTTC. It is translated as CASSQSGGLGYTF.

This chain uses TRBV7-9 with TRBJ1-4, with 7 nucleotides matching TRBD1. Germline-derived CDR1 and CDR2 are SEHNR and FQNEAQ (reference sequence). The V and J ends lost 4 bases and 5 bases, in that order; junction bases with no gene match: 7. The CDR3 totals 15 residues. CDR3 residues: CASSSRTGQNEKLFF. CDR3 in DNA: TGTGCCAGCAGCTCTCGGACAGGCCAGAATGAAAAACTGTTTTTT.

This sequence joins TRBV2 and TRBJ2-3, with TRBD1 matching over 11 bases. From germline, CDR1 is SNHLY and CDR2 FYNNEI. The V segment lost 6 bases and the J segment 4 bases; nucleotides outside the gene matches: 3. The CDR3 covers 14 residues. The CDR3, as DNA: TGTGCCAGCAGAGAGGGACAGGGGGCAGATACGCAGTATTTT. Amino acid sequence: CASREGQGADTQYF.

The J gene is TRBJ2-7, the V gene TRBV28; D is uncertain. This CDR3 spans 12 amino acids. CDR1 is MDHEN and CDR2 is SYDVKM in the germline V gene. The V end was cut by 3 bases, the J end by 2 bases, with 5 bases between. The CDR3 region is CASSFQTYEQYF. CDR3 DNA sequence: TGTGCCAGCAGTTTCCAGACCTACGAGCAGTACTTC.

The chain links TRBV11-2 to TRBJ2-7; D not resolved. This CDR3 region has 14 residues. Trimming removed 7 bases from V and 1 base from J, with 14 bases in between. Germline values: CDR1 SGHAT, CDR2 FQNNGV. CDR3 DNA: TGTGCCAGCAACCAGTATGCTGATTCCTACGAGCAGTACTTC. It specifies CASNQYADSYEQYF.

V is TRBV5-1 and J is TRBJ2-5; maybe TRBD2 (5 bases). The germline gives CDR1 SGHRS, CDR2 YFSETQ. The CDR3 has 13 residues. The V and J ends lost 0 bases and 5 bases respectively, with 8 bases between them. CDR3 nucleotides: TGCGCCAGCAGCTTGGAGGGCGGGGAGACCCAGTACTTC. Encoded protein: CASSLEGGETQYF.

The chain uses TRBV28 and TRBJ2-7; D possibly corresponds to TRBD1 (6 bases). Germline V gene data show CDR1 as MDHEN and CDR2 as SYDVKM. Trimming stripped 4 bases from V and 0 bases from J, with 13 bases between. The length of the CDR3 is 15 residues. The DNA for the CDR3 is TGTGCCAGCAGTTCCCCCGGACAGAGCTCCTACGAGCAGTACTTC. As protein: CASSSPGQSSYEQYF.